This passage covers 3 T cell receptor beta chains from one sample sequenced in a study of cytomegalovirus exposure and HLA in healthy donors. Clones were read by immunoSEQ multiplex PCR, and TCRdb kept only the in-frame ones, dropping some. The sample includes 200,000 to 300,000 clones, around 85% of them seen just once. Sequences were obtained from PBMCs. These receptors were taken from a woman under 40 in good health and CMV-seropositive.

V gene TRBV6-5 combines with J gene TRBJ2-5, with D possibly being TRBD2 (5 bases). V lost 4 bases, J lost 7 bases, and 16 bases lay in between. The CDR3 runs to 14 residues. In germline, CDR1 is MNHEY, CDR2 SVGAGI. In nucleotides, the CDR3 is TGTGCCAGCAGTTTTATAGGACTGGGCGGGACCCAGTACTTC. Its protein is CASSFIGLGGTQYF.

This clone was found once. The V and J genes are TRBV2 and TRBJ1-4, with D uncertain. With 2 bases removed from V and 4 bases from J, the gap between germline ends came to 11 bases. Germline assignment: CDR1 SNHLY and CDR2 FYNNEI. CDR3 size: 15 residues. CDR3 sequence reads: CASSESRRINEKLFF. CDR3 DNA sequence: TGTGCCAGCAGTGAATCTCGGCGGATTAATGAAAAACTGTTTTTT. The variable domain in full, with the rest retrieved from reference TRBV2 and TRBJ1-4, is EPEVTQTPSHQVTQMGQEVILRCVPISNHLYFYWYRQILGQKVEFLVSFYNNEISEKSEIFDDQFSVERPDGSNFTLKIRSTKLEDSAMYFCASSESRRINEKLFFGSGTQLSVL.

The chain has TRBV4-1 and TRBJ2-1, with 14 nucleotides matching TRBD2. There are 17 residues in the CDR3. The junction had 6 bases not matched to a gene; V was cut back by 4 bases and J by 4 bases. Germline values: CDR1 MGHRA, CDR2 YSYEKL. CDR3 region: CASSPLTSGRGYNEQFF. The DNA of the CDR3 is TGCGCCAGCAGCCCATTGACTAGCGGGAGGGGGTACAATGAGCAGTTCTTC.